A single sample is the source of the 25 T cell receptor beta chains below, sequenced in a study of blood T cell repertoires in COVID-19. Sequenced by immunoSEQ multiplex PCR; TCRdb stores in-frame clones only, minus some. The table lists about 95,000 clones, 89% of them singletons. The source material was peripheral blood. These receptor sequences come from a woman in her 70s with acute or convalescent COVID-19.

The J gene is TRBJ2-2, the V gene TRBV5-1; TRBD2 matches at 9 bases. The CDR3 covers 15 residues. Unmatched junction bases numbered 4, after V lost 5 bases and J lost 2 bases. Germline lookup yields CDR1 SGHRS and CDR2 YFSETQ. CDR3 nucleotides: TGCGCCAGCAGTAGCGGGGGTTCAAACACCGGGGAGCTGTTTTTT. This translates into CASSSGGSNTGELFF.

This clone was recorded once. CDR3 nucleotide sequence: TGTGCCAGCAGGGAGCGGGAGTATGGCTACACCTTC. Translated, it gives CASREREYGYTF. The V gene is TRBV27, the J gene TRBJ1-2; D not resolved. Germline CDR1 MNHEY, CDR2 SMNVEV (reference sequence). This CDR3 is 12 amino acids long. V was clipped by 6 bases and J by 5 bases, with 10 bases between them.

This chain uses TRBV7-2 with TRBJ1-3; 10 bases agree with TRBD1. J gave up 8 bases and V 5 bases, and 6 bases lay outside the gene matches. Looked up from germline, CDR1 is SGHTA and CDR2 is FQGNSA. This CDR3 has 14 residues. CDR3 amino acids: CASSPRDRGDTIYF. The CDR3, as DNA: TGTGCCAGCAGCCCCCGGGACAGGGGTGACACCATATATTTT.

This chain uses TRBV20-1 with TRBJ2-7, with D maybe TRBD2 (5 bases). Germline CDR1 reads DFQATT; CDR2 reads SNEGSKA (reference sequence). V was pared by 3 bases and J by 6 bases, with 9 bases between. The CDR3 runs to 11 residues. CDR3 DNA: TGCAGTGCTAGCCTAGCCACCGAGCAGTACTTC. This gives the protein CSASLATEQYF.

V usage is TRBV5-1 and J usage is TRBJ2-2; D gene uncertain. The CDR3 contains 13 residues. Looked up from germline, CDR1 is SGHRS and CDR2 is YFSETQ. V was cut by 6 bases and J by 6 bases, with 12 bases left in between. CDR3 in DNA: TGCGCCAGCATCGAGGATGCCGCCGGGGAGCTGTTTTTT. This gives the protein CASIEDAAGELFF. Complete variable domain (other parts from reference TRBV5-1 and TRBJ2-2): KAGVTQTPRYLIKTRGQQVTLSCSPISGHRSVSWYQQTPGQGLQFLFEYFSETQRNKGNFPGRFSGRQFSNSRSEMNVSTLELGDSALYLCASIEDAAGELFFGEGSRLTVL.

DNA of the CDR3: TGTGCCAGCAGTTACAACGGACTAGCGGGAGGGCTTGCCAAAAACATTCAGTACTTC. The encoded protein is CASSYNGLAGGLAKNIQYF. The chain joins TRBV6-2 or TRBV6-3 to TRBJ2-4, with 15 nucleotides matching TRBD2. Germline CDR1 is MNHEY and CDR2 is SVGEGT. With 2 bases clipped from V and 1 base from J, the junction kept 6 bases outside the gene matches. This CDR3 is 19 amino acids long.

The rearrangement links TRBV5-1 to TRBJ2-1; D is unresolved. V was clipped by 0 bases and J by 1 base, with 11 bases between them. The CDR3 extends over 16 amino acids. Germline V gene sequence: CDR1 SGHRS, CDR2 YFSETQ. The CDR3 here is CASSLDELSSYNEQFF. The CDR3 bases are TGCGCCAGCAGCTTGGATGAGCTTTCGTCCTACAATGAGCAGTTCTTC.

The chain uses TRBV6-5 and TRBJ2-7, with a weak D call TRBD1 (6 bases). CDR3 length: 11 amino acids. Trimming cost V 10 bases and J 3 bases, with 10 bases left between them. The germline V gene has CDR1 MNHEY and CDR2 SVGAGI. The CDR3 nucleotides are TGTGCCACAACAGGGAACTACGAGCAGTACGTC. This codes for CATTGNYEQYV.

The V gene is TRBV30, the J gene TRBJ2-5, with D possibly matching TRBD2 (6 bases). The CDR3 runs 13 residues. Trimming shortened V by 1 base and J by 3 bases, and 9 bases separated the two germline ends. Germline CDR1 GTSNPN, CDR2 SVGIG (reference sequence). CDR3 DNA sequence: TGTGCCTGGAGTGAGCGGGTGGAAGAGACCCAGTACTTC. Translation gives CAWSERVEETQYF.

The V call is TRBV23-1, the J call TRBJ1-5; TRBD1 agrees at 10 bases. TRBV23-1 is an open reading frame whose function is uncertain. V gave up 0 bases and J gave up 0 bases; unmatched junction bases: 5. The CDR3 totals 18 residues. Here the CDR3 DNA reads TGCGCCAGCAGTCAATCCCGGGACAGGGGATATAGCAATCAGCCCCAGCATTTT. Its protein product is CASSQSRDRGYSNQPQHF.

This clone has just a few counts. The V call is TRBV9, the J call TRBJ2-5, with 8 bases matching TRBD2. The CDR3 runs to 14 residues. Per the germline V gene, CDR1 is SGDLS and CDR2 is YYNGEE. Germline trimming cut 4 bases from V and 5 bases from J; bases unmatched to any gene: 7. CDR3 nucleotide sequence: TGTGCCAGCAGCTCCTCGGGGGGGCTGGAGACCCAGTACTTC. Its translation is CASSSSGGLETQYF.

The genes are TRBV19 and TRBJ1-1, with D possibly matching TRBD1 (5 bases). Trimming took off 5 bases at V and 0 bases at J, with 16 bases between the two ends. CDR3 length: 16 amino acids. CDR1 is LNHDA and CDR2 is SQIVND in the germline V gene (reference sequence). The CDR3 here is CASSPRQIIMNTEAFF. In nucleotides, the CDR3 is TGTGCCAGTAGTCCCCGACAGATTATCATGAACACTGAAGCTTTCTTT.

CDR3: CASSTLGTSGYNEQFF. CDR3 in DNA: TGCGCCAGCAGCACTCTCGGGACTAGCGGATACAATGAGCAGTTCTTC. The chain carries TRBV5-1 and TRBJ2-1; 11 positions agree with TRBD2. Germline CDR1 is SGHRS and CDR2 is YFSETQ. V was pared by 4 bases and J by 4 bases, with 7 bases of the junction left unmatched. This CDR3 has 16 residues. Drawing the rest from reference TRBV5-1 and TRBJ2-1, the complete variable domain is KAGVTQTPRYLIKTRGQQVTLSCSPISGHRSVSWYQQTPGQGLQFLFEYFSETQRNKGNFPGRFSGRQFSNSRSEMNVSTLELGDSALYLCASSTLGTSGYNEQFFGPGTRLTVL.

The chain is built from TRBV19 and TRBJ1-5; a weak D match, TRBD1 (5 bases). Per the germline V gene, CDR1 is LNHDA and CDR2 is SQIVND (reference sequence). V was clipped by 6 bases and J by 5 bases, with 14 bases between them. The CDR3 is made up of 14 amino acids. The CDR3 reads CASSKMGGDQPQHF. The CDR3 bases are TGTGCCAGTAGCAAAATGGGGGGGGATCAGCCCCAGCATTTT.

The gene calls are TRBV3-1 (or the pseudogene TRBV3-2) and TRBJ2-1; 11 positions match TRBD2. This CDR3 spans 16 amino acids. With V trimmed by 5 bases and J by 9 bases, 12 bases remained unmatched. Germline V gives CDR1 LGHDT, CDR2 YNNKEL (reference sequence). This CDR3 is CASSTQLAGGPGEQFF. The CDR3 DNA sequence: TGTGCCAGCAGCACCCAATTAGCGGGGGGGCCTGGTGAGCAGTTCTTC.

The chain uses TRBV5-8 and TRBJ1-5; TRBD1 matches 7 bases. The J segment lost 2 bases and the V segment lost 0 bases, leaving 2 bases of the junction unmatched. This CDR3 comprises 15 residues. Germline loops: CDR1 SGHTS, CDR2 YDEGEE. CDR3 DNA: TGTGCCAGCAGCTTGGAAGGGGGCGGCAATCAGCCCCAGCATTTT. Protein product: CASSLEGGGNQPQHF.

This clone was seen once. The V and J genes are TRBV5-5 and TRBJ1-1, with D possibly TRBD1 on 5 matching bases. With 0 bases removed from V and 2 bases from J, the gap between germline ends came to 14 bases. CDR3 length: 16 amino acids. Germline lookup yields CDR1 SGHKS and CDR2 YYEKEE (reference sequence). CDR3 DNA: TGTGCCAGCAGCTTGGAAGGGGCCCGGGTAAACACTGAAGCTTTCTTT. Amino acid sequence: CASSLEGARVNTEAFF.

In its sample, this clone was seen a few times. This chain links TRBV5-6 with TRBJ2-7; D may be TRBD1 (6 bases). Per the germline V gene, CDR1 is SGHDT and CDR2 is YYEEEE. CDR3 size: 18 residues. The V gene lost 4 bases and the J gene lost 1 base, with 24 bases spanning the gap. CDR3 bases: TGTGCCAGCAGCCCATTAAGGTCCGGACAGACTTTTTCCTACGAGCAGTACGTC. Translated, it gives CASSPLRSGQTFSYEQYV.

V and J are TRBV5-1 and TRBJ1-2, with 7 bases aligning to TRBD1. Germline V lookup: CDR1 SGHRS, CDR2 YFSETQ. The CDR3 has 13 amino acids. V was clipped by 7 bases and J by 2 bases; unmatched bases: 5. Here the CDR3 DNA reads TGCGCCAGCGGCCAGACAGGGAACTATGGCTACACCTTC. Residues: CASGQTGNYGYTF.

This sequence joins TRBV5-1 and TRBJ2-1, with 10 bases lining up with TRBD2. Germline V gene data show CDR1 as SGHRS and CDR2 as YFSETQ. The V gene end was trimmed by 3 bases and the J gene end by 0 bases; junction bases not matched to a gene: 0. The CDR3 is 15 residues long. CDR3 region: CASSSSGGSYNEQFF. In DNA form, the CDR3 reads TGCGCCAGCAGCTCTAGCGGGGGCTCCTACAATGAGCAGTTCTTC.

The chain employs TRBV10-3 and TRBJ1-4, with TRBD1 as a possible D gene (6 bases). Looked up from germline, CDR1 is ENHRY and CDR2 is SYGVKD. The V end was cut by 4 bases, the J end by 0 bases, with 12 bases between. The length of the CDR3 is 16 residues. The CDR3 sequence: CAISGDRLATNEKLFF. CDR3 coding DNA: TGTGCCATCAGTGGAGACAGGCTGGCAACTAATGAAAAACTGTTTTTT.

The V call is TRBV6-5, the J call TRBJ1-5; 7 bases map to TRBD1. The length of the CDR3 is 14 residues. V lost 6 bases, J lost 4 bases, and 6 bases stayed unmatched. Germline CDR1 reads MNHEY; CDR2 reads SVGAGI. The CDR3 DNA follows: TGTGCCAGCAGGAGGGACAGCGAGAATCAGCCCCAGCATTTT. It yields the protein CASRRDSENQPQHF.

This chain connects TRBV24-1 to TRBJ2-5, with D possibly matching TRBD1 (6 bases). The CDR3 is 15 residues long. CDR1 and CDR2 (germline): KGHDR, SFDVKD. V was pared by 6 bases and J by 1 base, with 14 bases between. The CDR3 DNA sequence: TGTGCCACCAGTAAATCACAGGGTCCCCAAGAGACCCAGTACTTC. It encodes CATSKSQGPQETQYF.

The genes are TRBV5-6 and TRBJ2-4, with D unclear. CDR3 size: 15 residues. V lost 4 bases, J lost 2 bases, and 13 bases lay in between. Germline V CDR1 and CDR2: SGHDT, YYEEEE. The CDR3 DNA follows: TGTGCCAGCAGCCCGAACTTGCGAACCAAAAACATTCAGTACTTC. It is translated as CASSPNLRTKNIQYF.

CDR3 nucleotide sequence: TGCAGTGCTGGTGTCCGGGGACAGGGTAGGAACACCATATATTTT. Protein sequence: CSAGVRGQGRNTIYF. The gene calls are TRBV20-1 and TRBJ1-3, with 9 bases identical to TRBD1. The CDR3 runs 15 residues. CDR1 and CDR2 from the germline V gene are DFQATT and SNEGSKA (reference sequence). The J segment lost 7 bases and the V segment lost 5 bases, leaving 12 bases of the junction unmatched.